This TCR beta chain was sequenced in a study of OX40 agonist ivuxolimab in advanced cancers. Across the whole study: Dose-escalation patients suffered from hepatocellular carcinoma, melanoma, renal cell or head and neck cancer.

Some clones are missing from TCRdb's copy, which holds only in-frame ones; the method was immunoSEQ multiplex PCR. This table has 100,000 or so clones, around 85% appearing once. Specimen: CD4+ or CD8+ T cells sorted from blood, collected in a trial of the OX40 agonist ivuxolimab. The sequence derives from an adult with an advanced solid tumor such as melanoma, head and neck, liver or kidney cancer.

CDR3 nucleotides: TGTGCCAGCAGTCATGCGGACAGGGGTGGTCATGGCTACACCTTC. As protein: CASSHADRGGHGYTF. This rearrangement joins TRBV6-1 to TRBJ1-2; 9 nucleotides align to TRBD1. The germline CDR1 and CDR2 sequences are MNHNS and SASEGT. The J segment lost 6 bases and the V segment lost 5 bases, leaving 10 bases of the junction unmatched. The CDR3 loop spans 15 amino acids.